A single sample is the source of the 32 T cell receptor beta chains below, sequenced in a study of T cells in Graves' hyperthyroidism and ophthalmopathy. The investigators amplified TCR beta CDR3 regions from RNA transcripts. The TCR CDR3 was amplified in a first-round RT-PCR using the HTBI primer set. In TCRdb, the multiplex PCR reads were re-called with MiXCR into one record per CDR3 protein. Found here are about 580,000 distinct CDR3 sequences, roughly 13% of them singletons; the top ten hold almost 6%. The material sequenced was blood. The receptor set was obtained from a woman in her twenties or thirties with Graves' hyperthyroidism that later progressed to Graves' ophthalmopathy.

This clonotype came up once. This chain connects TRBV30 to TRBJ2-7; D not certain. Germline lookup yields CDR1 GTSNPN and CDR2 SVGIG (reference sequence). The CDR3 contains 17 residues. Trimming took 0 bases from V and 0 from J, leaving 18 bases between them. The CDR3 coding sequence is TGTGCCTGGAGTGTATTATCTGCCAGAAGACCCTCCTACGAGCAGTACTTC. As protein: CAWSVLSARRPSYEQYF.

In its sample, this clonotype was seen many times. The V call is TRBV19, the J call TRBJ1-1, with D hard to call. This CDR3 has 14 residues. The V and J ends lost 5 bases and 0 bases respectively, with 10 bases between them. CDR1 and CDR2 (germline): LNHDA, SQIVND (reference sequence). The CDR3 nucleotides read TGTGCCAGTAGTCCTCAGAAAATGAACACTGAAGCTTTCTTT. This codes for CASSPQKMNTEAFF.

This clonotype was detected many times. The V call is TRBV15, the J call TRBJ2-6; D gene unclear. Germline-derived CDR1 and CDR2 are LNHNV and YYDKDF (reference sequence). Trimming removed 0 bases at V and 1 base at J, with 7 bases between. The CDR3 runs to 16 residues. CDR3: CATSRDPVSGANVLTF. CDR3 sequence (DNA): TGTGCCACCAGCAGAGATCCGGTTTCTGGGGCCAACGTCCTGACTTTC.

This clonotype was recorded at least ten times. The chain recombines TRBV15 with TRBJ1-5, with D unresolved. Germline CDR1 and CDR2: LNHNV and YYDKDF (reference sequence). Trimming took 2 bases from V and 10 from J, leaving 12 bases between them. This CDR3 is 13 amino acids long. The chain's CDR3 is CATSRSRGHPQHF. The CDR3 DNA follows: TGTGCCACCAGCAGATCACGGGGTCACCCCCAGCATTTT.

This clonotype appeared many times. The chain joins TRBV11-2 to TRBJ2-5; D is unresolved. V lost 2 bases and J lost 2, with 6 bases in between. The CDR3 length is 13 residues. CDR1 SGHAT and CDR2 FQNNGV come from the germline V gene. CDR3 amino acids: CASSLSYQETQYF. The CDR3 DNA follows: TGTGCCAGCAGCTTATCGTATCAAGAGACCCAGTACTTC.

The chain is built from TRBV20-1 and TRBJ1-5; weak D call: TRBD1 (5 bases). The germline V gene encodes CDR1 DFQATT and CDR2 SNEGSKA (reference sequence). The V end was cut by 2 bases, the J end by 4 bases, with 15 bases between. This CDR3 has 15 amino acids. CDR3 residues: CSARRAGTGNQPQHF. DNA for the CDR3: TGCAGTGCTAGAAGAGCCGGGACGGGGAATCAGCCCCAGCATTTT.

Ten or more counts support this clonotype. The chain links TRBV2 to TRBJ1-1, with 7 bases aligning to TRBD1. The CDR3 length is 15 residues. Per the germline V gene, CDR1 is SNHLY and CDR2 is FYNNEI. V dropped 6 bases and J dropped 1; count of bases not matched to a gene: 8. The CDR3 DNA sequence: TGTGCCAGCAGGGTCGGACAGGCGAAGAACACTGAAGCTTTCTTT. Protein sequence: CASRVGQAKNTEAFF.

This clonotype was counted ten times or more. This chain connects TRBV19 to TRBJ2-2; D call uncertain. The length of the CDR3 is 11 residues. Trimming cost V 9 bases and J 6 bases, with 8 bases left between them. Germline V gene lookup returns CDR1 LNHDA and CDR2 SQIVND (reference sequence). In DNA form, the CDR3 reads TGTGCCAGCTCCTCGGCCGGGGAGCTGTTTTTT. Translated: CASSSAGELFF.

The rearrangement joins TRBV20-1 to TRBJ1-5; D is unresolved. The V end lost 6 bases, the J end lost 0 bases, and 15 bases lay between the germline ends. The CDR3 is 15 amino acids. In germline, CDR1 is DFQATT, CDR2 SNEGSKA (reference sequence). CDR3 residues: CSAPPREHSNQPQHF. DNA for the CDR3: TGCAGTGCCCCCCCACGGGAACATAGCAATCAGCCCCAGCATTTT.

This clonotype was observed many times. The CDR3 reads CASSLLGLAGYNEQFF. In DNA form, the CDR3 reads TGTGCCAGCAGTTTGTTAGGACTAGCGGGTTACAATGAGCAGTTCTTC. The rearrangement uses TRBV27 and TRBJ2-1; 11 bases align to TRBD2. V gave up 3 bases and J gave up 4 bases; unmatched junction bases: 5. The CDR3 has 16 amino acids. The V gene's germline CDR1 is MNHEY and CDR2 SMNVEV (reference sequence).

This clonotype was found many times. The rearrangement joins TRBV6-1 to TRBJ2-3, with TRBD2 matching 9 bases. Germline V gene data show CDR1 as MNHNS and CDR2 as SASEGT. The CDR3 consists of 19 residues. The V segment lost 7 bases and the J segment 5 bases; nucleotides outside the gene matches: 22. The CDR3 spells CASTGVLGAGGPGGDTQYF. In DNA form, the CDR3 reads TGTGCCAGCACCGGTGTTTTAGGGGCGGGAGGGCCAGGAGGAGATACGCAGTATTTT.

This clonotype was counted ten times or more. The V gene is TRBV7-8, the J gene TRBJ1-3; maybe TRBD1 (5 bases). Germline V gives CDR1 SGHVS, CDR2 FQNEAQ. Trimming cost V 2 bases and J 0 bases, with 14 bases left between them. The CDR3 consists of 17 residues. In nucleotides, the CDR3 is TGTGCCAGCAGCTTACCCCGGGACGGTAGCTCTGGAAACACCATATATTTT. It translates to CASSLPRDGSSGNTIYF. The whole variable domain, remainder taken from reference TRBV7-8 and TRBJ1-3, is GAGVSQSPRYKVAKRGQDVALRCDPISGHVSLFWYQQALGQGPEFLTYFQNEAQLDKSGLPSDRFFAERPEGSVSTLKIQRTQQEDSAVYLCASSLPRDGSSGNTIYFGEGSWLTVV.

This clonotype was found many times. The CDR3 loop reads CASSEGAAPYEQYF. CDR3 bases: TGTGCCAGCAGTGAAGGGGCAGCTCCCTACGAGCAGTACTTC. This rearrangement joins TRBV6-1 to TRBJ2-7; D gene uncertain. CDR1 and CDR2 (germline): MNHNS, SASEGT. V shed 1 base and J shed 2 bases, with 9 bases lying between them. The CDR3 is made up of 14 amino acids.

This chain joins TRBV4-1 and TRBJ1-1; no definite D call. Germline V gene lookup returns CDR1 MGHRA and CDR2 YSYEKL. V was pared by 0 bases and J by 4 bases, with 12 bases between. The CDR3 loop spans 15 amino acids. CDR3 sequence: CASSQEGSSSTEAFF. The CDR3 nucleotides are TGCGCCAGCAGCCAAGAGGGCAGTAGTTCCACTGAAGCTTTCTTT.

This clonotype occurred many times. The chain is built from TRBV27 and TRBJ2-1; no reliable D call. This CDR3 region has 13 residues. Germline V CDR1 and CDR2: MNHEY, SMNVEV (reference sequence). V lost 5 bases to trimming and J lost 4 bases, with 9 bases between them. The CDR3 DNA reads as TGTGCCAGCAGTCCGGACGTTTACAATGAGCAGTTCTTC. It codes for CASSPDVYNEQFF.

This clonotype turned up a few times. The genes are TRBV6-1 and TRBJ2-6; 7 bases line up with TRBD1. Germline CDR1 is MNHNS and CDR2 is SASEGT. The V and J ends lost 6 bases and 3 bases, in that order; junction bases with no gene match: 2. This CDR3 has 14 amino acids. The DNA for the CDR3 is TGTGCCAGCAGGGGGACAGTTGGGGCCAACGTCCTGACTTTC. It translates to CASRGTVGANVLTF.

Ten or more counts support this clonotype. The V gene is TRBV11-2, the J gene TRBJ1-1; no reliable D call. Germline-derived CDR1 and CDR2 are SGHAT and FQNNGV. This CDR3 spans 13 amino acids. Trimming removed 3 bases at V and 0 bases at J, with 5 bases between. The CDR3 sequence: CASSFMVNTEAFF. CDR3 in DNA: TGTGCCAGCAGCTTCATGGTGAACACTGAAGCTTTCTTT.

This clonotype was counted many times. The chain combines TRBV28 with TRBJ1-1; 9 bases match TRBD1. V dropped 8 bases and J dropped 4; count of bases not matched to a gene: 8. CDR1 is MDHEN, CDR2 SYDVKM, per germline. This CDR3 contains 14 residues. The CDR3 here is CASGRDREGTEAFF. The DNA for the CDR3 is TGTGCCAGCGGCAGGGACAGGGAAGGCACTGAAGCTTTCTTT.

There are a few counts of this clonotype. V and J are TRBV7-9 and TRBJ1-6, with 10 bases fitting TRBD1. Germline V gene data show CDR1 as SEHNR and CDR2 as FQNEAQ (reference sequence). CDR3 size: 17 residues. V lost 0 bases and J lost 7; bases outside the gene matches: 6. DNA of the CDR3: TGTGCCAGCAGCTTAGCGTGGGAGGGACAGGGGAATTCACCCCTCCACTTT. Its protein is CASSLAWEGQGNSPLHF.

This clonotype has only a few counts. A read error may be the cause here, since a much bigger clone is one base away. The gene calls are TRBV25-1 and TRBJ2-2, with no clear D. CDR3 length equals 11 residues. V lost 5 bases to trimming and J lost 6 bases, with 4 bases between them. Germline V gene lookup returns CDR1 MGHDK and CDR2 SYGVNS. The CDR3, as DNA: TGTGCCAGCAGTCGGGCCGGGGAGCTGTTTTTT. This translates into CASSRAGELFF.

This clonotype showed up many times. The chain employs TRBV27 and TRBJ2-3; 9 bases map to TRBD2. The CDR3 runs 14 residues. Germline lookup yields CDR1 MNHEY and CDR2 SMNVEV (reference sequence). J was trimmed by 5 bases and V by 4 bases; bases with no gene match: 4. The DNA of the CDR3 is TGTGCCAGCAGTTCAGTACTAGCGGGAGATACGCAGTATTTT. Translating it yields CASSSVLAGDTQYF.

The chain is built from TRBV7-2 and TRBJ2-2, with D tentatively TRBD2 (5 bases). The germline V gene has CDR1 SGHTA and CDR2 FQGNSA. The CDR3 consists of 17 residues. Trimming shortened V by 1 base and J by 0 bases, and 12 bases separated the two germline ends. This CDR3 reads CASSLGRTGTNTGELFF. For the CDR3, the DNA is TGTGCCAGCAGCTTAGGGAGGACGGGGACGAACACCGGGGAGCTGTTTTTT.

This clonotype has only a few counts. This chain connects TRBV10-2 to TRBJ2-1; D ambiguous. This CDR3 is 13 amino acids long. The V and J ends lost 2 bases and 8 bases respectively, with 10 bases between them. CDR1 is WSHSY, CDR2 SAAADI, per germline. The CDR3 coding sequence is TGCGCCAGCAGTGAGCCTCCAGTCTATGAGCAGTTCTTC. Amino acids: CASSEPPVYEQFF.

This clonotype has at least ten counts. This rearrangement joins TRBV28 to TRBJ2-1, with D perhaps matching TRBD1 or TRBD2 (5 bases each). The CDR3 contains 12 residues. Germline V gives CDR1 MDHEN, CDR2 SYDVKM. Trimming left V 9 bases short and J 6 bases short, with 12 bases between. CDR3 residues: CASWGMGNEQFF. The CDR3 DNA reads as TGTGCCAGTTGGGGGATGGGCAATGAGCAGTTCTTC.

Note on this clonotype: No conserved phenylalanine or tryptophan is present at the end of the CDR3, so a read error is the likely explanation. J is TRBJ1-5 and V is TRBV7-2; D is uncertain. Germline V gene lookup returns CDR1 SGHTA and CDR2 FQGNSA. V lost 0 bases and J 1 base, leaving 7 bases between the germline ends. This CDR3 spans 15 amino acids. The CDR3 reads CASSLARGSNQPQHL. Here the CDR3 DNA reads TGTGCCAGCAGCTTAGCGCGAGGGAGCAATCAGCCCCAGCATCTT.

The J gene is TRBJ2-3, the V gene TRBV7-8; 10 positions agree with TRBD2. V dropped 4 bases and J dropped 2; count of bases not matched to a gene: 6. Germline values: CDR1 SGHVS, CDR2 FQNEAQ. The CDR3 has 16 amino acids. The CDR3 DNA is TGTGCCAGCAGCTCGACTAGCGGGTGGGTCACAGATACGCAGTATTTT. Translation: CASSSTSGWVTDTQYF.

The J gene is TRBJ2-1, the V gene TRBV6-1; D is unclear. The CDR3 runs to 15 residues. Germline CDR1 MNHNS, CDR2 SASEGT. The V end lost 3 bases, the J end lost 7 bases, and 16 bases lay between the germline ends. The CDR3 region has the DNA TGTGCCAGCAGTGATCTCCCAGGCCCCGGGAATGAGCAGTTCTTC. Its translation is CASSDLPGPGNEQFF.

This clonotype was observed a handful of times. This chain uses TRBV20-1 with TRBJ2-1, with TRBD1 matching over 8 bases. The V gene's germline CDR1 is DFQATT and CDR2 SNEGSKA (reference sequence). V lost 5 bases to trimming and J lost 0 bases; unmatched junction nucleotides: 9. CDR3 size: 16 residues. The CDR3 coding sequence is TGCAGTGCTTCCCCGACAGGGGCCAGCTCCTACAATGAGCAGTTCTTC. Protein product: CSASPTGASSYNEQFF.

About this clonotype itself: It is likely a read error, because the conserved phenylalanine at the end of the CDR3 is missing. The rearrangement joins TRBV11-2 to TRBJ2-3, with D possibly being TRBD1 (6 bases). The germline CDR1 and CDR2 sequences are SGHAT and FQNNGV. Trimming stripped 7 bases from V and 2 bases from J, with 13 bases between. The CDR3 loop spans 14 amino acids. CDR3 residues: CASTQTGTTDTQYV. The CDR3, as DNA: TGTGCCAGCACTCAGACAGGAACCACAGATACGCAGTATGTT.

This clonotype was picked up many times. The gene calls are TRBV3-1 and TRBJ2-5, with 8 bases fitting TRBD1. This CDR3 is built from 15 residues. The V segment lost 1 base and the J segment 4 bases; nucleotides outside the gene matches: 5. The germline gives CDR1 LGHDT, CDR2 YNNKEL (reference sequence). The CDR3 protein is CASSQGTGGRETQYF. The CDR3 DNA reads TGTGCCAGCAGCCAAGGTACAGGGGGTCGAGAGACCCAGTACTTC.

This clonotype was seen many times. The chain recombines TRBV20-1 with TRBJ1-2, with D possibly being TRBD1 (5 bases). Germline assignment: CDR1 DFQATT and CDR2 SNEGSKA (reference sequence). V was clipped by 2 bases and J by 1 base, with 20 bases between them. CDR3 length: 17 residues. The CDR3 here is CSARPFLTGTGNYGYTF. CDR3 DNA: TGCAGTGCTAGACCATTCCTTACCGGGACTGGTAACTATGGCTACACCTTC.

This clonotype was recorded at least ten times. V usage is TRBV12-3 or TRBV12-4 and J usage is TRBJ2-3; 16 bases map to TRBD2. The V gene end was trimmed by 5 bases and the J gene end by 2 bases; junction bases not matched to a gene: 4. The CDR3 sequence is 17 residues long. The CDR3 reads CASSPGLAGGYTDTQYF. As DNA, the CDR3 is TGTGCCAGCAGTCCGGGACTAGCGGGAGGGTACACAGATACGCAGTATTTT.